The rows below give T cell receptor beta chains drawn from one sample of a study of liver allograft versus peripheral blood T cells. Using its own MiXCR run on the reads, TCRdb lists one record per CDR3 protein. The sample lists around 9,100 distinct CDR3 sequences, over 14% occurring once. These receptors were obtained from a human patient who had a liver transplant. A share of the T cells may be of graft donor origin. Each CDR3 is given with its conserved first and last residue. The D gene is left open where the match is weak. For some rows the clone size is stated as once, few or many, or as a class when expanded; others skip it.

j_call v_call d_call clone_size cdr3_aa cdr3_nt
TRBJ2-1 TRBV20-1 - few CSARDGVVGSRNEQFF TGCAGTGCTAGAGATGGGGTCGTCGGGAGTCGCAATGAGCAGTTCTTC
TRBJ2-2 TRBV30 TRBD1 medium-sized CAWTLGQPGMTGELFF TGTGCCTGGACCCTGGGACAGCCCGGAATGACCGGGGAGCTGTTTTTT
TRBJ2-2 TRBV19 TRBD2 medium-sized CASMGGRYTGELFF TGTGCCAGTATGGGCGGGAGGTACACCGGGGAGCTGTTTTTT
TRBJ2-2 TRBV6-5 TRBD2 medium-sized CASSREGGAGELFF TGTGCCAGCAGCCGGGAGGGCGGCGCCGGGGAGCTGTTTTTT
TRBJ2-2 TRBV7-2 - medium-sized CASSLLSGYEELFF TGTGCCAGCAGCTTACTATCAGGGTACGAGGAGCTGTTTTTT
TRBJ1-6 TRBV28 - medium-sized CASSLPGGQSPLHF TGTGCCAGCAGTTTGCCCGGTGGGCAATCACCCCTCCACTTT
TRBJ1-1 TRBV20-1 - - CSAREETEAFF TGCAGTGCTAGAGAGGAGACTGAAGCTTTCTTT
TRBJ1-4 TRBV7-9 - many CASSLVLAGLNEKLFF TGTGCCAGCAGCTTAGTTCTAGCAGGGCTTAATGAAAAACTGTTTTTT
TRBJ1-4 TRBV20-1 - - CSARDVREKLFF TGCAGTGCTAGAGATGTACGGGAAAAACTGTTTTTT
TRBJ2-7 TRBV19 TRBD1 - CASSIHRDRYEQYF TGTGCCAGTAGTATCCACCGGGACAGGTACGAGCAGTACTTC
TRBJ2-5 TRBV18 TRBD1 many CASSLDRGQIQETQYF TGTGCCAGCTCACTCGACAGGGGCCAAATCCAAGAGACCCAGTACTTC
TRBJ1-4 TRBV7-2 TRBD1 medium-sized CASSINPGQGNEKLFF TGTGCCAGCAGCATCAACCCGGGACAGGGTAATGAAAAACTGTTTTTT
TRBJ1-4 TRBV29-1 - medium-sized CSVGSGATTNEKLFF TGCAGCGTGGGCTCGGGGGCGACAACTAATGAAAAACTGTTTTTT
TRBJ2-1 TRBV9 TRBD1 few CASSVPSGGRLYNEQFF TGTGCCAGCAGCGTACCCTCAGGGGGACGTCTCTACAATGAGCAGTTCTTC
TRBJ1-2 TRBV20-1 - - CSARTANNYGYTF TGCAGTGCGCGGACAGCAAATAACTATGGCTACACCTTC
TRBJ1-5 TRBV12-3/TRBV12-4 - - CASTRRGIGNQPQHF TGTGCCAGCACAAGGAGAGGAATCGGCAATCAGCCCCAGCATTTT
TRBJ1-2 TRBV11-3 - - CASSLHSNYGYTF TGTGCCAGCAGCTTACACTCTAACTATGGCTACACCTTC
TRBJ2-7 TRBV13 - medium-sized CASSFNGNDYEQYF TGTGCCAGCAGCTTTAATGGCAACGACTACGAGCAGTACTTC
TRBJ1-6 TRBV11-3 - many CASSSDGRNSPLHF TGTGCCAGCAGCTCCGACGGGCGTAATTCACCCCTCCACTTT
TRBJ2-2 TRBV29-1 TRBD2 medium-sized CSAWTSGGELFF TGCAGCGCATGGACTAGCGGGGGGGAGCTGTTTTTT
TRBJ2-3 TRBV12-5 TRBD2 few CASGLGLASDTQYF TGTGCTAGTGGTTTGGGACTAGCCTCAGATACGCAGTATTTT
TRBJ2-2 TRBV19 - - CASSMKPIITGELFF TGTGCCAGTAGTATGAAGCCCATTATCACCGGGGAGCTGTTTTTT
TRBJ2-3 TRBV24-1 TRBD2 medium-sized CATSDPGLAGESDTQYF TGTGCCACCAGTGACCCGGGACTAGCGGGAGAATCAGATACGCAGTATTTT
TRBJ2-2 TRBV15 TRBD1 medium-sized CATSTNRGRPGELFF TGTGCCACCAGCACAAACAGGGGGCGCCCCGGGGAGCTGTTTTTT
TRBJ1-1 TRBV19 - few CASSILYLNTEAFF TGTGCCAGTAGTATCTTGTACCTGAACACTGAAGCTTTCTTT